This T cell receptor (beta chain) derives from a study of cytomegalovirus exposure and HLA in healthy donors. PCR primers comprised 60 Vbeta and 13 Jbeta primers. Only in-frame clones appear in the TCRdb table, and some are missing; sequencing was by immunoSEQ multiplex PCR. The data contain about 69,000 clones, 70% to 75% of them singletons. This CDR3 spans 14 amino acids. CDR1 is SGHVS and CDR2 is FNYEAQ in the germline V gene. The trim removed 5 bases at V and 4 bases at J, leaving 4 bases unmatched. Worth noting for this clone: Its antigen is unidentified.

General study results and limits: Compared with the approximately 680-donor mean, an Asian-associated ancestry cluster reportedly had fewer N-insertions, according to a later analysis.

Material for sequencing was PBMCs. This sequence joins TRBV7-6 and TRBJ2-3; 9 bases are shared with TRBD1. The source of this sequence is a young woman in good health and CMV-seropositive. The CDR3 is CASSLGQGPDTQYF. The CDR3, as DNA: TGTGCCAGCAGCCTGGGACAGGGTCCAGATACGCAGTATTTT.